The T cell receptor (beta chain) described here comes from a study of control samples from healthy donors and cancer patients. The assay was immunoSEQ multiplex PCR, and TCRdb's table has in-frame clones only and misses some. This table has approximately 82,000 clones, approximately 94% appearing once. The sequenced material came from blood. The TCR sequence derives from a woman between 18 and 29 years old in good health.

The CDR3 DNA follows: TGTGCCATCAGTGAGGTTGATTCACCCCTCCACTTT. It specifies CAISEVDSPLHF. The chain combines TRBV10-3 with TRBJ1-6, with D unresolved. The V and J ends lost 2 bases and 8 bases respectively, with 4 bases between them. Germline V CDR1 and CDR2: ENHRY, SYGVKD. This CDR3 is built from 12 residues.